Following are 14 T cell receptor beta chains from one sample sequenced in a study of shared clonotypes between healthy human individuals. Produced via immunoSEQ multiplex PCR; TCRdb's table is partial and in-frame only. The sample has about 1 million clones, 60% to 80% seen once. The sample comprised memory CD4+ T cells sorted from blood. Described subset: CD45RA-negative fraction. The receptors derive from a man aged 18-30 years in good health.

The chain employs TRBV10-3 and TRBJ2-2, with no clear D. V shed 6 bases and J shed 4 bases, with 9 bases lying between them. The V gene's germline CDR1 is ENHRY and CDR2 SYGVKD. The CDR3 sequence is 13 residues long. The CDR3 spells CAIRGSSTGELFF. CDR3 sequence (DNA): TGTGCCATCAGGGGGTCTTCCACCGGGGAGCTGTTTTTT.

This chain joins TRBV11-1 and TRBJ2-5; 12 bases align to TRBD2. The germline V gene has CDR1 SGHAT and CDR2 FQDESV (reference sequence). The CDR3 contains 16 residues. After removal of 3 bases from V and 2 bases from J, the junction contained 4 bases not matched to a gene. CDR3 in amino acids: CASSLELAGGQETQYF. Written as DNA, the CDR3 is TGTGCCAGCAGCTTGGAACTAGCGGGAGGACAAGAGACCCAGTACTTC.

The CDR3 loop reads CASSERQARNTEAFF. The CDR3 nucleotides read TGTGCCAGCAGTGAGAGACAGGCGAGGAACACTGAAGCTTTCTTT. This chain joins TRBV6-1 and TRBJ1-1, with D possibly matching TRBD1 (6 bases). Germline-derived CDR1 and CDR2 are MNHNS and SASEGT. This CDR3 is 15 amino acids long. The V and J ends lost 3 bases and 1 base respectively, with 12 bases between them.

Turning to this clone: This is likely an artifact of a read error, given a far larger clone one base away. The V gene is TRBV5-1, the J gene TRBJ1-1; D not certain. The CDR3 loop spans 13 amino acids. Per the germline V gene, CDR1 is SGHRS and CDR2 is YFSETQ. The CDR3 here is CAGSLDRAAEAFF. The DNA of the CDR3 is TGCGCCGGCAGCTTGGATAGGGCCGCTGAAGCTTTCTTT.

The chain employs TRBV30 and TRBJ2-7; 10 bases agree with TRBD1. The CDR3 is made up of 15 amino acids. The J segment lost 7 bases and the V segment lost 1 base, leaving 10 bases of the junction unmatched. Germline CDR1 is GTSNPN and CDR2 is SVGIG (reference sequence). The CDR3 sequence is CAWSEFRTGGMEQYF. The CDR3 DNA reads as TGTGCCTGGAGTGAATTTAGGACAGGGGGAATGGAGCAGTACTTC.

This clone was counted a single time. J is TRBJ1-6 and V is TRBV5-4; tentative D call: TRBD1 (6 bases). V was cut by 4 bases and J by 5 bases, with 10 bases left in between. Germline V gives CDR1 SGHNT, CDR2 YYREEE (reference sequence). The CDR3 contains 14 residues. The CDR3 is CASSAGVDNSPLHF. The CDR3 DNA is TGTGCCAGCAGCGCAGGGGTAGATAATTCACCCCTCCACTTT.

For the CDR3, the DNA is TGTGCCAGCAGTGTGGCAGGGGCCGAGCAGTACTTC. It yields the protein CASSVAGAEQYF. The genes are TRBV2 and TRBJ2-7; D might be TRBD1 (6 bases). Germline lookup yields CDR1 SNHLY and CDR2 FYNNEI. V lost 4 bases and J lost 6, with 10 bases in between. The CDR3 length is 12 residues. The variable domain in full, completed from reference TRBV2 and TRBJ2-7, reads EPEVTQTPSHQVTQMGQEVILRCVPISNHLYFYWYRQILGQKVEFLVSFYNNEISEKSEIFDDQFSVERPDGSNFTLKIRSTKLEDSAMYFCASSVAGAEQYFGPGTRLTVT.

The chain recombines TRBV18 with TRBJ2-5, with 7 bases matching TRBD1. This CDR3 spans 14 amino acids. The J segment lost 1 base and the V segment lost 3 bases, leaving 2 bases of the junction unmatched. Germline V gene sequence: CDR1 KGHSH, CDR2 LQKENI. In nucleotides, the CDR3 is TGTGCCAGCTCACCCGGGACAGTCCAAGAGACCCAGTACTTC. Translated, it gives CASSPGTVQETQYF.

V gene TRBV6-6 combines with J gene TRBJ2-5; 7 nucleotides match TRBD2. This CDR3 comprises 14 residues. Per germline, CDR1 MNHNY and CDR2 SVGAGI (reference sequence). V dropped 5 bases and J dropped 4; count of bases not matched to a gene: 7. CDR3 sequence (DNA): TGTGCCAGCAGTCTGACTAGCTTCCCAGAGACCCAGTACTTC. Translating gives CASSLTSFPETQYF.

The chain recombines TRBV6-6 with TRBJ1-6; D may be TRBD1 (6 bases). Trimming removed 5 bases at V and 6 bases at J, with 8 bases between. The V gene's germline CDR1 is MNHNY and CDR2 SVGAGI (reference sequence). The CDR3 length is 13 residues. The CDR3 DNA reads as TGTGCCAGCAGTGGACAGAGTAATTCACCCCTCCACTTT. Amino acid sequence: CASSGQSNSPLHF.

This chain connects TRBV19 to TRBJ2-2; possibly TRBD1 or TRBD2 for D (7 bases each). CDR1 is LNHDA and CDR2 is SQIVND in the germline V gene (reference sequence). The V end lost 4 bases, the J end lost 4 bases, and 13 bases lay between the germline ends. CDR3 length: 15 amino acids. For the CDR3, the DNA is TGTGCCAGTAGTACCGCAGGGGGGGCCACCGGGGAGCTGTTTTTT. Protein product: CASSTAGGATGELFF.

The V and J genes are TRBV5-8 and TRBJ1-2; 8 bases align to TRBD1. CDR1 SGHTS and CDR2 YDEGEE come from the germline V gene. The trim removed 4 bases at V and 2 bases at J, leaving 1 base unmatched. The CDR3 totals 13 residues. CDR3 amino acids: CASSRDRNYGYTF. DNA for the CDR3: TGTGCCAGCAGCAGGGACAGGAACTATGGCTACACCTTC. Full variable domain (remainder filled in from reference TRBV5-8 and TRBJ1-2): EAGVTQSPTHLIKTRGQQATLRCSPISGHTSVYWYQQALGLGLQFLLWYDEGEERNRGNFPPRFSGRQFPNYSSELNVNALELEDSALYLCASSRDRNYGYTFGSGTRLTVV.

In this sample, this clone turned up once. V gene TRBV9 combines with J gene TRBJ2-2; D perhaps matches TRBD1 (6 bases). The CDR3 sequence is 16 residues long. Germline V gene lookup returns CDR1 SGDLS and CDR2 YYNGEE. The germline V and J ends were trimmed by 0 bases and 1 base, with 10 bases remaining between them. The CDR3, as DNA: TGTGCCAGCAGCGTAGAGCCGGGACAGAACACCGGGGAGCTGTTTTTT. Protein sequence: CASSVEPGQNTGELFF. Together with reference TRBV9 and TRBJ2-2, the CDR3 gives the full variable domain: DSGVTQTPKHLITATGQRVTLRCSPRSGDLSVYWYQQSLDQGLQFLIQYYNGEERAKGNILERFSAQQFPDLHSELNLSSLELGDSALYFCASSVEPGQNTGELFFGEGSRLTVL.

The chain is built from TRBV18 and TRBJ2-7, with 11 bases lining up with TRBD1. V was clipped by 1 base and J by 3 bases; unmatched bases: 8. The CDR3 loop spans 17 amino acids. CDR1 is KGHSH, CDR2 LQKENI, per germline. CDR3 protein: CASSPLRGTGGIYEQYF. CDR3 sequence (DNA): TGTGCCAGCTCACCACTTAGGGGGACAGGGGGAATCTACGAGCAGTACTTC.